This T cell receptor (beta chain) was identified during a study of OX40 agonist ivuxolimab in advanced cancers. To note about this clone: What it binds is unknown.

The assay was immunoSEQ multiplex PCR, and TCRdb's table has in-frame clones only and misses some. This table holds under 95,000 clones, around 88% found once. Study-level points and caveats: Normalized T-cell clonal expansion was also low in a subset of nonresponders.

This specimen was CD4+ or CD8+ T cells sorted from blood, taken in a trial of the OX40 agonist ivuxolimab. The origin of this receptor is an adult with an advanced solid tumor such as melanoma, head and neck, liver or kidney cancer.

The CDR3 reads CASKVVTASMNTEAFF. The CDR3 nucleotides are TGTGCCAGTAAGGTCGTGACAGCCAGTATGAACACTGAAGCTTTCTTT. The chain joins TRBV19 to TRBJ1-1; tentatively, D is TRBD1 (5 bases). Germline CDR1 is LNHDA and CDR2 is SQIVND (reference sequence). Trimming shortened V by 7 bases and J by 0 bases, and 18 bases separated the two germline ends. The CDR3 extends over 16 amino acids.